This TCR beta chain was sequenced during a study of CD8 T cells in Susac syndrome. Study overall: When blood was drawn, patients with Susac syndrome were on intravenous immunoglobulin alone, on corticosteroids, or therapy-naive. Study-wide results and limits: Across the total CD8+ repertoires, fewer than 20 Susac-specific public clones were detected, and across the CD8+ TEMRA repertoires, several such clones were detected. Expansion of Susac CD8+ clones peaked in TEMRA cells and in active patients. It was acknowledged by the study that relatively few individuals were included in its TCR sequencing and HLA analysis.

RNA totalling about 0.45 to 1 ug underwent reverse transcription with random hexamers. TCRdb passed the immunoSEQ multiplex PCR reads through MiXCR, listing each CDR3 protein once. Of 75,000 to 80,000 distinct CDR3 sequences listed, 94% are singletons. On this clonotype itself: The antigen remains unidentified.

V was cut by 3 bases and J by 10 bases, with 12 bases left in between. There are 12 residues in the CDR3. This rearrangement joins TRBV12-3 or TRBV12-4 to TRBJ1-1; TRBD1 is a possible D gene (5 bases). Sequencing input: CD8+ T cells from PBMCs. This receptor was taken from a human donor with Susac syndrome. CDR3 nucleotide sequence: TGTGCCAGCAGTTTGGGGACCCAGAGAGCTTTCTTT. This gives the protein CASSLGTQRAFF.